This T cell receptor (beta chain) was sequenced for a study of graft-versus-host responses after intestinal transplantation. Turning to the study itself: Multivisceral, liver-intestinal, or isolated intestinal grafts went to recipients.

The J segment lost 1 base and the V segment lost 5 bases, leaving 6 bases of the junction unmatched. The CDR3 extends over 16 amino acids. Germline V CDR1 and CDR2: SGHDT, YYEEEE. The method was immunoSEQ multiplex PCR; TCRdb's version includes in-frame clones alone and lacks a portion of them. The sample consists of about 120,000 clones, roughly 95% of them appearing once. In regard to this clone: Its target is unknown.

Broader study findings: Allografts of one patient group, those with graft-donor T cell macrochimerism, had high graft-versus-host to host-versus-graft clonal ratios. Peak circulating GvH clone levels tracked with early post-transplant HvG declines. Detection of GvH clones occurred in recipient marrow, and some had their first appearance in ileum or blood.

This chain links TRBV5-6 with TRBJ2-1; 10 nucleotides match TRBD2. This clonotype originated in a human donor who received an intestinal transplant. The sequences come from unstimulated CD8+ T cells sorted from spleen or lymph node cells, collected before intestinal transplant. CDR3 region: CASSSRTSGSYNEQFF. The CDR3 bases are TGTGCCAGCAGTTCCAGGACTAGCGGTTCCTACAATGAGCAGTTCTTC.